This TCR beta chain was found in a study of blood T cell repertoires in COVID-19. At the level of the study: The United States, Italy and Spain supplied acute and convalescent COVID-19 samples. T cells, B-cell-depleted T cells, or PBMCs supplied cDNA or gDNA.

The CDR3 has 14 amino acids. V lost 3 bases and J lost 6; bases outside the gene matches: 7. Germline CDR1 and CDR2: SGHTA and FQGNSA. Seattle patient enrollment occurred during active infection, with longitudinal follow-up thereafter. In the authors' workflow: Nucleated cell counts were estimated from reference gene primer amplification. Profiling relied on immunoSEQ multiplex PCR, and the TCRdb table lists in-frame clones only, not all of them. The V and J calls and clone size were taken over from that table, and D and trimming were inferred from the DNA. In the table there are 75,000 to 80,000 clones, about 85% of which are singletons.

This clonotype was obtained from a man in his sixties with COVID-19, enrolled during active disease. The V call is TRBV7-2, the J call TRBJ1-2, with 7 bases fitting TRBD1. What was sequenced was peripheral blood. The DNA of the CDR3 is TGTGCCAGCAGCTTCGTGAGACAGGGTCATGGCTACACCTTC. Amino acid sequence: CASSFVRQGHGYTF.